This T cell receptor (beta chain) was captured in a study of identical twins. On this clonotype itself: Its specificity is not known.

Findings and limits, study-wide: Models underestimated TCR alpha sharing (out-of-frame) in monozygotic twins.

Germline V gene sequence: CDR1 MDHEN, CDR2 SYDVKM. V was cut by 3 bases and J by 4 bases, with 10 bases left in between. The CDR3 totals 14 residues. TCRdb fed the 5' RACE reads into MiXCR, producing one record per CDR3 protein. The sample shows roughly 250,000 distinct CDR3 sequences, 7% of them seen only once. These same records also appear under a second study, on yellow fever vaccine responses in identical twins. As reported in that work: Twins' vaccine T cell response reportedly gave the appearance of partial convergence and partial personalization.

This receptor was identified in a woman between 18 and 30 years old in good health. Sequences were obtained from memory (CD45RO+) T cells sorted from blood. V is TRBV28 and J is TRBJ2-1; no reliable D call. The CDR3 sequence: CASSLGQTYNEQFF. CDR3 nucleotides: TGTGCCAGCAGTTTGGGTCAGACATACAATGAGCAGTTCTTC. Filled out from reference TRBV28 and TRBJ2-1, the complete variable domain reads DVKVTQSSRYLVKRTGEKVFLECVQDMDHENMFWYRQDPGLGLRLIYFSYDVKMKEKGDIPEGYSVSREKKERFSLILESASTNQTSMYLCASSLGQTYNEQFFGPGTRLTVL.